This T cell receptor beta chain was sequenced in a study of CD8 T cells in ankylosing spondylitis. Quantitative barcoded 5'-RACE was used to prepare TCR beta libraries. In TCRdb, the 5' RACE reads were re-called with MiXCR into one record per CDR3 protein. Among roughly 42,000 distinct CDR3 sequences listed, 2.5% to 3% were seen once. General study points: Within peripheral blood, clones linked to disease were CD8+ and relatively rare. It was reported that disease-linked clones were significantly enriched in matched ankylosing spondylitis synovial fluid.

CDR1 and CDR2 (germline): SGDLS, YYNGEE. This CDR3 spans 13 amino acids. V lost 3 bases and J lost 4, with 10 bases in between. This clonotype has at least ten counts. Its antigen is unknown. The clonotype originates from a male donor with ankylosing spondylitis or in good health (not recorded which). The chain combines TRBV9 with TRBJ1-1, with D perhaps matching TRBD1 (6 bases). The sequenced sample was blood, either unsorted or a sorted T cell fraction (not recorded which). This CDR3 is CASSAQGPTEAFF. The CDR3, as DNA: TGTGCCAGCAGCGCACAGGGACCCACTGAAGCTTTCTTT.